The present T cell receptor beta chain was sequenced within a study of beta chain features in type 1 diabetes. Study-level points and caveats: Shortening that was moderate but significant affected the TCRB CDR3s of Type 1 diabetes patients in all four CD4+ subsets.

Of the isolated RNA, all was reverse transcribed, and so the sequenced material was expressed TCRB transcripts. Only in-frame clones appear in the TCRdb table, and some are missing; sequencing was by immunoSEQ multiplex PCR. The data hold approximately 600,000 clones, with approximately 13% observed a single time. To note about this clone: Its specificity is not known.

Germline V gene data show CDR1 as SEHNR and CDR2 as FQNEAQ (reference sequence). V lost 5 bases, J lost 3 bases, and 6 bases stayed unmatched. This CDR3 is 15 amino acids long. This rearrangement joins TRBV7-9 to TRBJ2-1, with 8 bases lining up with TRBD1. The TCR sequence derives from a man under 40 with type 1 diabetes. Sequencing used naive CD4+ T cells from blood. The CDR3 loop is CASSKGQVLYNEQFF. CDR3 nucleotides: TGTGCCAGCAGCAAGGGACAGGTGCTCTACAATGAGCAGTTCTTC.